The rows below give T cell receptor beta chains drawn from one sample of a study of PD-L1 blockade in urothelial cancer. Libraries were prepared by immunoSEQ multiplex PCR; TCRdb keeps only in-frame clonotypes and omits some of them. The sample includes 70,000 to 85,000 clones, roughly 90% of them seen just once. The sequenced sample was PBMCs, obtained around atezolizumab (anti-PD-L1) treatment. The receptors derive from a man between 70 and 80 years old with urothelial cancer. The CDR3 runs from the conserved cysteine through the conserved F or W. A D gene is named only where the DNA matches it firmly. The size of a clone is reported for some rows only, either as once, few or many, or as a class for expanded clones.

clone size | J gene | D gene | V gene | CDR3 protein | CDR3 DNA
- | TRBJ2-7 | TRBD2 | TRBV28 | CASRIGLAGAYEQYF | TGTGCCAGCAGGATCGGACTAGCGGGGGCGTACGAGCAGTACTTC
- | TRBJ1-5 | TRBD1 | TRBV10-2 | CASSEDRARQPQHF | TGCGCCAGCAGTGAGGACAGGGCGAGGCAGCCCCAGCATTTT
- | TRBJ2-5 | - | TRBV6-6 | CASSYSAGSRQETQYF | TGTGCCAGCAGTTACTCGGCTGGTTCGCGGCAAGAGACCCAGTACTTC
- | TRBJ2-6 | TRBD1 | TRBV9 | CASSVGGQGWSGANVLTF | TGTGCCAGCAGCGTAGGGGGACAGGGGTGGTCTGGGGCCAACGTCCTGACTTTC
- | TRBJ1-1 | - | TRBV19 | CASSIGGQPNTEAFF | TGTGCCAGTAGTATAGGGGGACAACCGAACACTGAAGCTTTCTTT
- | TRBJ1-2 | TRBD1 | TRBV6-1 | CASSETPRTGLGYTF | TGTGCCAGCAGTGAAACCCCAAGGACAGGGCTTGGCTACACCTTC
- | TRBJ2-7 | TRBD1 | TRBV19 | CASSLFTGGAWEQYF | TGTGCCAGTAGTCTTTTCACAGGGGGCGCGTGGGAGCAGTACTTC
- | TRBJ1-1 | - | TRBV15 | CATSRGGVNTEAFF | TGTGCCACCAGCAGGGGGGGGGTGAACACTGAAGCTTTCTTT
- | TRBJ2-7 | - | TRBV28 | CASSSQGTDEQYF | TGTGCCAGCAGTTCGCAGGGTACAGACGAGCAGTACTTC
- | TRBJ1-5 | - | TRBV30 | CAWSVPGAPSLSQPQHF | TGTGCCTGGAGTGTACCAGGGGCCCCTTCGCTGAGTCAGCCCCAGCATTTT
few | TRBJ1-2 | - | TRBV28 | CASSPQGANYGYTF | TGTGCCAGCAGCCCCCAAGGAGCTAACTATGGCTACACCTTC
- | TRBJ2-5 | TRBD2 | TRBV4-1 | CASSQNRGLAGVGETQYF | TGCGCCAGCAGCCAAAACCGGGGACTAGCGGGAGTGGGAGAGACCCAGTACTTC
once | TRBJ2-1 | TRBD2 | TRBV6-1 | CASSVETSGPEEQFF | TGTGCCAGCAGTGTTGAGACTAGCGGCCCTGAAGAGCAGTTCTTC
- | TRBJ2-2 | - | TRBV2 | CASRGGGRTGELFF | TGTGCCAGCAGAGGGGGGGGGCGCACCGGGGAGCTGTTTTTT
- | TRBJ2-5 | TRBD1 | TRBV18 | CASSPPLTGGLKTQYF | TGTGCCAGCTCACCACCTTTGACAGGGGGCTTAAAGACCCAGTACTTC
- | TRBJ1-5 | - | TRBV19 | CASSVRGNQPQHF | TGTGCCAGTAGTGTCAGGGGCAATCAGCCCCAGCATTTT
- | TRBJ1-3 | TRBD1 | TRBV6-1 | CASSEIWFPWDSRNTIYF | TGTGCCAGCAGTGAAATATGGTTCCCGTGGGACAGTCGAAACACCATATATTTT
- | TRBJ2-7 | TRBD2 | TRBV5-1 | CASSLERGEQYF | TGCGCCAGCAGCTTGGAGCGGGGAGAGCAGTACTTC
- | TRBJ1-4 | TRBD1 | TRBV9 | CASSRTGGREKLFF | TGTGCCAGCAGTCGAACAGGGGGGCGAGAAAAACTGTTTTTT
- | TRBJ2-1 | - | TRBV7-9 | CASSLEMSGNEQFF | TGTGCCAGCAGCTTAGAGATGAGCGGGAATGAGCAGTTCTTC
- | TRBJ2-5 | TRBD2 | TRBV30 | CAWSVRGGEGPRRETQYF | TGTGCCTGGAGTGTTCGGGGGGGAGAGGGCCCCAGGAGGGAGACCCAGTACTTC
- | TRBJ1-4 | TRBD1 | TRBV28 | CASSSLTGTDNNEKLFF | TGTGCCAGCAGTTCCCTCACCGGGACAGATAATAATGAAAAACTGTTTTTT
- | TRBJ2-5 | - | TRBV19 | CATSVSGPGRETQYF | TGTGCCACTTCCGTCTCCGGGCCGGGGAGGGAGACCCAGTACTTC
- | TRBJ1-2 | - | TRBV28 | CASLAATNYGYTF | TGTGCCAGCTTGGCAGCGACGAACTATGGCTACACCTTC
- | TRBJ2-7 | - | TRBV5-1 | CASSSGKGLSYEQYF | TGCGCCAGCAGCTCCGGGAAGGGCCTCTCCTACGAGCAGTACTTC
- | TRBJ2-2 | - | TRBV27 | CASRPGLRNTGELFF | TGTGCCAGTAGGCCGGGACTTCGAAACACCGGGGAGCTGTTTTTT
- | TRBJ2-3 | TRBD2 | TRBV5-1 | CASREGSGNPTDTQYF | TGCGCCAGCAGAGAGGGTAGCGGGAACCCCACAGATACGCAGTATTTT
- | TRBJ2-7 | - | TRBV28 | CASLLSGPGAYEQYF | TGTGCCAGCCTCTTGTCCGGCCCGGGAGCCTACGAGCAGTACTTC
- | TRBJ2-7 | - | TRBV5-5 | CASSLVRDLSYEQYF | TGTGCCAGCAGCCTGGTGCGGGATCTTTCCTACGAGCAGTACTTC
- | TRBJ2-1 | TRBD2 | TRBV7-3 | CASSGRGMRERGHNEQFF | TGTGCCAGCAGCGGGCGCGGGATGCGGGAGAGGGGCCACAATGAGCAGTTCTTC
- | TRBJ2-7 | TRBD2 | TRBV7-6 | CASSFGEAGGVLSYEQYF | TGTGCCAGCAGCTTTGGGGAGGCGGGAGGAGTCCTCTCCTACGAGCAGTACTTC
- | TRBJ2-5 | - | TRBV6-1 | CASRLGGAQETQYF | TGTGCCAGCAGGCTAGGGGGAGCCCAAGAGACCCAGTACTTC
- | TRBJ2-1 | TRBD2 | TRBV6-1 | CASSEALGLAGYNEQFF | TGTGCCAGCAGTGAAGCCCTGGGGCTAGCGGGATACAATGAGCAGTTCTTC
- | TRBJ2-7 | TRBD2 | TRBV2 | CASSAMGRTSGRAYEQYF | TGTGCCAGCAGTGCGATGGGTCGGACTAGCGGGAGGGCCTACGAGCAGTACTTC
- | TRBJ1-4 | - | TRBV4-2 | CASSHPGGSNEKLFF | TGTGCCAGCAGCCACCCGGGGGGTTCAAATGAAAAACTGTTTTTT
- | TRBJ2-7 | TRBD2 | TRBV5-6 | CASSFSGRGYEQYF | TGTGCCAGCAGTTTTAGTGGGAGGGGATACGAGCAGTACTTC
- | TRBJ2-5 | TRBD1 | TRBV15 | CATSSFRTGEVETQYF | TGTGCCACCAGCAGTTTCAGGACAGGGGAGGTGGAGACCCAGTACTTC
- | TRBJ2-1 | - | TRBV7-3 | CASSSGTGSYNEQFF | TGTGCCAGCAGCTCCGGGACTGGATCCTACAATGAGCAGTTCTTC
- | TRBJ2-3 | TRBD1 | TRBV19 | CASSIGDRESDTQYF | TGTGCCAGTAGTATTGGGGACAGGGAGTCAGATACGCAGTATTTT
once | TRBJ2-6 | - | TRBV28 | CASSPAGSRSGANVLTF | TGTGCCAGCAGTCCGGCAGGAAGTCGCTCTGGGGCCAACGTCCTGACTTTC
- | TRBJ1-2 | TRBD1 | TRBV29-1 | CSVEDYGTGNNYGYTF | TGCAGCGTTGAAGATTACGGGACAGGGAACAACTATGGCTACACCTTC
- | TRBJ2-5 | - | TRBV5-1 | CASSLGGGQETQYF | TGCGCCAGCAGCTTGGGTGGAGGCCAAGAGACCCAGTACTTC
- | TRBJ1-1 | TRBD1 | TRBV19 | CASSIETGGLNTEAFF | TGTGCCAGTAGTATAGAGACAGGGGGCTTGAACACTGAAGCTTTCTTT
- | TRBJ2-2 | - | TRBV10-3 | CATRQIPGELFF | TGTGCCACAAGACAGATCCCCGGGGAGCTGTTTTTT
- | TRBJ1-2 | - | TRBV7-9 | CASSGQAHYGYTF | TGTGCCAGCAGTGGGCAAGCCCATTATGGCTACACCTTC
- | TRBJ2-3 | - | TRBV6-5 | CASMRQLTDTQYF | TGTGCCAGCATGAGACAGCTCACAGATACGCAGTATTTT
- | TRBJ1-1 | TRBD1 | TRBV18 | CASSDQGAEAFF | TGTGCCAGCTCGGACCAGGGGGCTGAAGCTTTCTTT
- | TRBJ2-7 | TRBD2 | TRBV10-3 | CAISDTSGGSDEQYF | TGTGCCATCAGTGACACTAGCGGCGGTTCCGACGAGCAGTACTTC
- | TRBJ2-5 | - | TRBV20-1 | CSAPSVETQYF | TGCAGTGCGCCGTCAGTAGAGACCCAGTACTTC
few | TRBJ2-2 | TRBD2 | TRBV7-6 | CARAEGLAGEAGELFF | TGTGCCAGGGCTGAGGGACTAGCGGGAGAGGCCGGGGAGCTGTTTTTT
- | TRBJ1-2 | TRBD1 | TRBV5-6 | CASSLGDRALFF | TGTGCCAGCAGCTTGGGGGACAGGGCTCTCTTCTTC
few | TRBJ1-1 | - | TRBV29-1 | CSVGRGLNTEAFF | TGCAGCGTTGGCAGGGGCCTGAACACTGAAGCTTTCTTT
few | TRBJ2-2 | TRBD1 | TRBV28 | CASSLNTGGTGELFF | TGTGCCAGCAGTTTAAATACAGGGGGAACCGGGGAGCTGTTTTTT
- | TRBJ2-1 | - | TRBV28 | CASGKGYNNEQFF | TGTGCCAGCGGGAAGGGGTATAACAATGAGCAGTTCTTC
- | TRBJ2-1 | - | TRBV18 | CASSDRQGNYNEQFF | TGTGCCAGCTCCGACCGGCAGGGGAATTACAATGAGCAGTTCTTC
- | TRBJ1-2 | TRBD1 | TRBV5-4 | CASTAGQTYNGYTF | TGTGCCAGCACCGCGGGACAGACTTACAATGGCTACACCTTC
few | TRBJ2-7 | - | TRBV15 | CATSRGGRSSYEQYF | TGTGCCACCAGCAGAGGCGGAAGGAGCTCCTACGAGCAGTACTTC
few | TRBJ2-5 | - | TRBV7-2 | CASSSRGGGRARETQYF | TGTGCCAGCAGCTCCCGAGGGGGGGGGCGAGCGCGAGAGACCCAGTACTTC
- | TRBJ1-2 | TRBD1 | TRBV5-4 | CASSYGQGARGYTF | TGTGCCAGCAGCTACGGACAGGGGGCGAGGGGCTACACCTTC